The 3 T cell receptor beta chains reported below all come from one sample, sequenced in a study of T cell responses to AZD1222 COVID-19 vaccine. Data came from immunoSEQ multiplex PCR; TCRdb stores just in-frame clones and leaves some out. The sample lists approximately 150,000 clones, approximately 90% occurring once. The material sequenced was peripheral blood, taken on day 0 of MenACWY control vaccination. Receptors originate from an adult in good health.

The chain employs TRBV5-1 and TRBJ2-2; the match to TRBD1 covers 7 bases. Trimming cost V 0 bases and J 1 base; bases outside gene matches: 3. Germline CDR1 reads SGHRS; CDR2 reads YFSETQ. CDR3 length: 16 residues. CDR3 amino acids: CASSLVWTGNTGELFF. CDR3 coding DNA: TGCGCCAGCAGCTTGGTTTGGACAGGGAACACCGGGGAGCTGTTTTTT.

This chain connects TRBV7-9 to TRBJ2-2, with D possibly TRBD1 on 5 matching bases. The germline CDR1 and CDR2 sequences are SEHNR and FQNEAQ (reference sequence). The CDR3 length is 15 residues. V was clipped by 5 bases and J by 0 bases, with 10 bases between them. As DNA, the CDR3 is TGTGCCAGCAGCGCCCAGGGTACGAACACCGGGGAGCTGTTTTTT. Amino acid sequence: CASSAQGTNTGELFF.

The rearrangement links TRBV30 to TRBJ1-5, with 8 bases identical to TRBD1. The CDR3 length is 16 residues. With 0 bases clipped from V and 3 bases from J, the junction kept 7 bases outside the gene matches. Germline V CDR1 and CDR2: GTSNPN, SVGIG (reference sequence). CDR3 protein: CAWSVQGGPYNQPQHF. DNA for the CDR3: TGTGCCTGGAGTGTACAGGGGGGGCCCTACAATCAGCCCCAGCATTTT. Full variable domain (missing parts from reference TRBV30 and TRBJ1-5): SQTIHQWPATLVQPVGSPLSLECTVEGTSNPNLYWYRQAAGRGLQLLFYSVGIGQISSEVPQNLSASRPQDRQFILSSKKLLLSDSGFYLCAWSVQGGPYNQPQHFGDGTRLSIL.